This T cell receptor beta chain was sequenced for a study of T cell repertoires in cytomegalovirus infection. Each CDR3 protein gets one entry after TCRdb re-called the reads with MiXCR. The top ten clones hold 15% to 20% of a sample with about 160,000 distinct CDR3 sequences, roughly 18% of them seen once. V lost 6 bases and J lost 6, with 17 bases in between. This CDR3 comprises 14 residues. Material: CD8+ T cells from PBMCs. The source is a human donor in good health (CMV status not recorded). Some clones in this sample may be carry-over from other donors' samples. This rearrangement joins TRBV12-3 or TRBV12-4 to TRBJ1-1; the D gene is possibly TRBD1 (5 bases). The CDR3 bases are TGTGCCAGCAGCGAGACAGTAAGGTTCGCTGAAGCTTTCTTT. Residues: CASSETVRFAEAFF.